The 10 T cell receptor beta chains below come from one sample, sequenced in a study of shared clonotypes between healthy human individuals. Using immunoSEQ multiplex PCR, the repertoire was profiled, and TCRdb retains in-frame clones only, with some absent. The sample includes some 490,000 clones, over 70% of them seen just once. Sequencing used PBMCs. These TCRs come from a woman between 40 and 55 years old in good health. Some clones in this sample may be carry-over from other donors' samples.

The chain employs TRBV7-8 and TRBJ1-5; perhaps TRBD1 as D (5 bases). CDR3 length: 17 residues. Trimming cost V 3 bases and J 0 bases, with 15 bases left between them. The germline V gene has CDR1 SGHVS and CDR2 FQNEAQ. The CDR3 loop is CASSLGLWDYSNQPQHF. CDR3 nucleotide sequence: TGTGCCAGCAGCTTGGGGCTTTGGGATTATAGCAATCAGCCCCAGCATTTT.

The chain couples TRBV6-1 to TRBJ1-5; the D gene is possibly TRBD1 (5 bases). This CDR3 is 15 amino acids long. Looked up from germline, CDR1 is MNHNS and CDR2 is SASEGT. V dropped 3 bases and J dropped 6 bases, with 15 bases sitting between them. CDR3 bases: TGTGCCAGCAGTGAGGCAGGGCGAGTGGTTCAGCCCCAGCATTTT. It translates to CASSEAGRVVQPQHF.

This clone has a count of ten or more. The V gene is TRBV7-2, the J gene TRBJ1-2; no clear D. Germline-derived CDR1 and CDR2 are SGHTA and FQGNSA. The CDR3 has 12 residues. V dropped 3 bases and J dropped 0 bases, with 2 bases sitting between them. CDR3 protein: CASSFTNYGYTF. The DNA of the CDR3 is TGTGCCAGCAGCTTCACTAACTATGGCTACACCTTC.

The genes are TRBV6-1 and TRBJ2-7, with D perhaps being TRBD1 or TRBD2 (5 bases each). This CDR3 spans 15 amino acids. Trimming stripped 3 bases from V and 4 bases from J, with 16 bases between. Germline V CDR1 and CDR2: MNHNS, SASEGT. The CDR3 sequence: CASSDVAGSVYEQYF. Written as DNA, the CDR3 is TGTGCCAGCAGTGATGTGGCAGGGAGTGTGTACGAGCAGTACTTC.

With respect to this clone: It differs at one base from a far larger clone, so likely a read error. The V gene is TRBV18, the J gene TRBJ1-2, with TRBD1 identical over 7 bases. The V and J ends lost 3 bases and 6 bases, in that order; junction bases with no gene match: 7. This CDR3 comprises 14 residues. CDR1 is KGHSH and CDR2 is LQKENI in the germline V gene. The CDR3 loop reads CASSPTDRDHGYTF. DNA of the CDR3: TGTGCCAGCTCACCGACCGACAGGGACCATGGCTACACCTTC.

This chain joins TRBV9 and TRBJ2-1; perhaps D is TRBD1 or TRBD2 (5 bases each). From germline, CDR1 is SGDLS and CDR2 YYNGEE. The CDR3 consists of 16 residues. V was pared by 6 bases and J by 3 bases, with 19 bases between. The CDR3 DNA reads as TGTGCCAGCACCCCCCCCGGGACCCACAACTACAATGAGCAGTTCTTC. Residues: CASTPPGTHNYNEQFF.

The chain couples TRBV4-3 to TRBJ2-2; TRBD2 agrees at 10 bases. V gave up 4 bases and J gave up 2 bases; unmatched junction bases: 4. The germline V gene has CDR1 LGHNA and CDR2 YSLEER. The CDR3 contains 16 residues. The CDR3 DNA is TGCGCCAGCAGCCGCGGACTAGCGGAAAACACCGGGGAGCTGTTTTTT. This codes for CASSRGLAENTGELFF.

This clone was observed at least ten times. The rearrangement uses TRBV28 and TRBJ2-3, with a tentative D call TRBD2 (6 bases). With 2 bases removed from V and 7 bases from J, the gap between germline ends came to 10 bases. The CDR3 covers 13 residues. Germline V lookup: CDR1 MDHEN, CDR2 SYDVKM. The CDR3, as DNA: TGTGCCAGCAGTTTAGGTGGAGGGTATACGCAGTATTTT. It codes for CASSLGGGYTQYF.

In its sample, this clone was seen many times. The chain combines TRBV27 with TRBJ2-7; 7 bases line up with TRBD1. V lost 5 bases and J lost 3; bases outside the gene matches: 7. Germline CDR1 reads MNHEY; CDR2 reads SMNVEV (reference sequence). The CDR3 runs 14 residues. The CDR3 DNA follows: TGTGCCAGCAGTCCACGGACAGGCTACTACGAGCAGTACTTC. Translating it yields CASSPRTGYYEQYF.

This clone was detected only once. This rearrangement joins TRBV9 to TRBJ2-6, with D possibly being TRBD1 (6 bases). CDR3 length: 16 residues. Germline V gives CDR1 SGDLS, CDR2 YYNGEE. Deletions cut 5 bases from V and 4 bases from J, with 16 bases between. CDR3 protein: CASSTQGSGGANVLTF. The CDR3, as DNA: TGTGCCAGCAGTACACAGGGCTCAGGGGGGGCCAACGTCCTGACTTTC.